The 2 T cell receptor beta chains below all came from one sample that was sequenced in a study of blood T cell repertoires in COVID-19. Profiling relied on immunoSEQ multiplex PCR, and the TCRdb table lists in-frame clones only, not all of them. The sample contains around 130,000 clones, about 89% of which appear only once. Sequencing used peripheral blood. The receptors stem from a woman aged 55-75 years with acute or convalescent COVID-19.

The V call is TRBV19, the J call TRBJ1-1; D is perhaps TRBD1 (5 bases). The CDR3 consists of 14 residues. V was pared by 2 bases and J by 1 base, with 8 bases between. Germline lookup yields CDR1 LNHDA and CDR2 SQIVND (reference sequence). The CDR3 DNA sequence: TGTGCCAGTAGTATATCAGGGCCGAACACTGAAGCTTTCTTT. Encoded protein: CASSISGPNTEAFF.

CDR3 amino acids: CASSRGGNTEAFF. In DNA, the CDR3 is TGTGCCAGCAGCCGCGGGGGGAACACTGAAGCTTTCTTT. This rearrangement joins TRBV11-3 to TRBJ1-1; the D gene is possibly TRBD1 (5 bases). Germline V lookup: CDR1 SGHNT, CDR2 YENEEA. The CDR3 runs to 13 residues. Trimming took 5 bases from V and 1 from J, leaving 8 bases between them.